A selection of T cell receptor beta chains follows, all from one sample in a study of T-cell reconstitution after alpha-beta-depleted transplantation in children. Via MiXCR, TCRdb re-called the PCR reads, giving one row per CDR3 protein. The sample consists of around 200,000 distinct CDR3 sequences, roughly 11% of them appearing once. Sequencing was performed on PBMCs, taken before TCRalphabeta/CD19-depleted stem cell transplant. These receptors were collected from a child younger than two with acute myeloid leukemia, due to receive a stem cell transplant. Each CDR3 is given with its conserved first and last residue. D genes are given only for firm matches. Rows may omit the clone size; those that give it use once, few, many or a size class.

size | J | V | D | DNA | CDR3
. | TRBJ2-3 | TRBV7-2 | . | TGTGCCAGCAGCTGGGGGGTCAGGGGGTCTGCAGATACGCAGTATTTT | CASSWGVRGSADTQYF
many | TRBJ2-3 | TRBV4-3 | TRBD2 | TGCGCCAGCAGCCAAGGTACCACCGCGGGAGGACGCACAGATACGCAGTATTTT | CASSQGTTAGGRTDTQYF
many | TRBJ2-7 | TRBV27 | TRBD2 | TGTGCCAGCATGAAAGCGGGAACCAATACCTACGAGCAGTACTTC | CASMKAGTNTYEQYF
many | TRBJ2-2 | TRBV2 | . | TGTGCCAGCAGTGAAGAGAGGGGGGAGCTGTTTTTT | CASSEERGELFF
. | TRBJ2-7 | TRBV5-1 | . | TGCGCCAGCAGCTTTCGGGGCCCCTCCTACGAGCAGTACTTC | CASSFRGPSYEQYF
many | TRBJ2-7 | TRBV7-2 | TRBD1 | TGTGCCAGCAGCGTAGGATCCGGGACAGGGGCTAACGAGCAGTACTTC | CASSVGSGTGANEQYF
many | TRBJ2-2 | TRBV5-1 | . | TGCGCCAGCAGAGAGGGGTCCACCGGGGAGCTGTTTTTT | CASREGSTGELFF
many | TRBJ2-3 | TRBV7-7 | TRBD2 | TGTGCCGTGACTAGCGGGGGTGAGATGACAGATACGCAGTATTTT | CAVTSGGEMTDTQYF
many | TRBJ2-1 | TRBV24-1 | . | TGTGCCACCAGTGGACCCGGGGCCAATGAGCAGTTCTTC | CATSGPGANEQFF
many | TRBJ1-6 | TRBV5-1 | . | TGCGCCAGCAGCTTGGAGGGTCTCGAGGATTCACCCCTCCACTTT | CASSLEGLEDSPLHF